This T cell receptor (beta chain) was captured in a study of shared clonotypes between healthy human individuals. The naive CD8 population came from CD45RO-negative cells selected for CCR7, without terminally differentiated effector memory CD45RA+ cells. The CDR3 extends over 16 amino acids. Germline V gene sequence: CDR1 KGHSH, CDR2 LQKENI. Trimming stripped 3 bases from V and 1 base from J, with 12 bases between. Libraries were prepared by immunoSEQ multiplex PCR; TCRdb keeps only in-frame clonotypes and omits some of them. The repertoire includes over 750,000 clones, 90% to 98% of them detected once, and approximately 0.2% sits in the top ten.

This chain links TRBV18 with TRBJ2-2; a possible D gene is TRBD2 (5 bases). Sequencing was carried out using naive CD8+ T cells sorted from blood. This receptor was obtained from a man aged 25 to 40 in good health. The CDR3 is CASSPHDYVNTGELFF. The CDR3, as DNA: TGTGCCAGCTCACCCCATGACTACGTGAACACCGGGGAGCTGTTTTTT.